This T cell receptor (beta chain) comes out of a study of OX40 agonist ivuxolimab in advanced cancers. Study as a whole: Patients received intravenous ivuxolimab every 2 weeks at 0.01 to 10 mg/kg. Hepatocellular carcinoma, melanoma, renal cell or head and neck cancer was diagnosed in the dose-escalation patients.

The method was immunoSEQ multiplex PCR; TCRdb's version includes in-frame clones alone and lacks a portion of them. The profile shows about 64,000 clones, roughly four fifths of them singletons. Samples of blood were obtained at baseline, on cycle 4 day 1, and on cycle 7 day 1. This clone has only a few counts. This CDR3 contains 10 residues. The V end lost 5 bases, the J end lost 10 bases, and 6 bases lay between the germline ends. Germline CDR1 is MNHNY and CDR2 is SVGAGI (reference sequence). The gene calls are TRBV6-6 and TRBJ1-5; D ambiguous. The receptor was derived from an adult with an advanced solid tumor such as melanoma, head and neck, liver or kidney cancer. The source was CD4+ or CD8+ T cells sorted from blood, collected in a trial of the OX40 agonist ivuxolimab. The CDR3 DNA follows: TGTGCCAGCAGTACAGCCCCCCAGCATTTT. Translating gives CASSTAPQHF.